Listed below are T cell receptor beta chains from one sample, sequenced in a study of T-cell memory formation after mild COVID-19. MiXCR was run by TCRdb on the 5' RACE reads, yielding one entry per CDR3 protein. Here the sample spans more than 110,000 distinct CDR3 sequences, 13% to 15% being singletons. Material for sequencing was PBMCs or a T cell subset sorted from them (not recorded which). All receptors come from an adult woman who had mild COVID-19 (a few samples of this study predate the infection). Cell type and time point are not known. CDR3s include the opening cysteine and the closing phenylalanine or tryptophan. The D gene is left open where the match is weak. Clone size is stated in some rows and not others, as once, few, many or a class when expanded.

v_gene	abundance	j_gene	d_gene	CDR3nt	CDR3aa
TRBV7-2	.	TRBJ2-1	TRBD2	TGTGCCAGCAGCTACCAAGGAGCGGGAGGGGACAATGAGCAGTTCTTC	CASSYQGAGGDNEQFF
TRBV7-6	.	TRBJ2-3	.	TGTGCCAGCAGCCCCCACTTCGTCGTCACAGATACGCAGTATTTT	CASSPHFVVTDTQYF
TRBV4-3	.	TRBJ1-1	.	TGCGCCAGCAGCCCGAGATTGGGAAGGACTGAAGCTTTCTTT	CASSPRLGRTEAFF
TRBV24-1	few	TRBJ2-2	.	TGTGCCACCAGTGAGGACTATTCGAACACCGGGGAGCTGTTTTTT	CATSEDYSNTGELFF
TRBV9	.	TRBJ2-1	.	TGTGCCAGCAGCGTAGATGACAGGTACAATGAGCAGTTCTTC	CASSVDDRYNEQFF
TRBV29-1	.	TRBJ2-2	.	TGCAGCGTGTCCGGGACTTACACCGGGGAGCTGTTTTTT	CSVSGTYTGELFF
TRBV7-8	.	TRBJ2-1	TRBD2	TGTGCCAGCAGCGTACTAGCGGGGGGTTATTACAATGAGCAGTTCTTC	CASSVLAGGYYNEQFF
TRBV20-1	few	TRBJ1-6	.	TGCAGTGCTAACGGAGGGGTAGCGGTGTTTTCACCCCTCCACTTT	CSANGGVAVFSPLHF
TRBV19	once	TRBJ2-7	.	TGTGCCAGCGGCCAGGGGGGACTCTACGAGCAGTACTTC	CASGQGGLYEQYF
TRBV20-1	.	TRBJ2-7	TRBD2	TGCAGTGCTAGAGTGCCTAGCGGGGGATACGAGCAGTACTTC	CSARVPSGGYEQYF
TRBV7-2	.	TRBJ2-7	.	TGTGCCAGCAGCCAAAACCGGGACAACTACGAGCAGTACTTC	CASSQNRDNYEQYF
TRBV6-5	.	TRBJ1-1	.	TGTGCCAGCAGTTACTCCAAGTCATTGAACACTGAAGCTTTCTTT	CASSYSKSLNTEAFF
TRBV27	few	TRBJ2-1	.	TGTGCCAGCAGTCCCTCGGGACTTTCCTACAATGAGCAGTTCTTC	CASSPSGLSYNEQFF
TRBV24-1	few	TRBJ2-7	.	TGTGCCACCAGTGATTTGGGCGGGACAGATCGGCAGTACTTC	CATSDLGGTDRQYF
TRBV27	.	TRBJ2-1	TRBD2	TGTGCCAGTGCGGGAGGGGGAGGGTATGAGCAGTTCTTC	CASAGGGGYEQFF
TRBV5-5	.	TRBJ2-3	.	TGTGCCAGCAACCTCTTCACAGATACGCAGTATTTT	CASNLFTDTQYF
TRBV27	.	TRBJ1-1	.	TGTGCCAGCAGACCCTTCGCTAACACTGAAGCTTTCTTT	CASRPFANTEAFF
TRBV6-6	.	TRBJ2-5	TRBD2	TGTGCCAGCAGTTATGCTCCTCTAGCGGGGGAGACCCAGTACTTC	CASSYAPLAGETQYF
TRBV12-3/TRBV12-4	few	TRBJ1-1	TRBD1	TGTGCCAGCAGTTTAGGGGGACAGAAGAACACTGAAGCTTTCTTT	CASSLGGQKNTEAFF
TRBV6-5	few	TRBJ2-3	TRBD2	TGTGCCAGCAGGCCCGGGACTAGATTCACAGATACGCAGTATTTT	CASRPGTRFTDTQYF
TRBV5-6	few	TRBJ2-5	.	TGTGCCAGCAGCTGGGAGACAGGCTACCAAGAGACCCAGTACTTC	CASSWETGYQETQYF
TRBV4-2	few	TRBJ1-2	TRBD1	TGTGCCAGCAGCCAAAACGACAGGGCGAGAGGAGACTATGGCTACACCTTC	CASSQNDRARGDYGYTF
TRBV13	few	TRBJ2-3	.	TGTGCCAGCAGCTCCGAAACCCGGGACCAGGGGACAGATACGCAGTATTTT	CASSSETRDQGTDTQYF
TRBV14	few	TRBJ2-3	TRBD1	TGTGCCAGCAGCCGAGGGGACAGAAGCACAGATACGCAGTATTTT	CASSRGDRSTDTQYF